This T cell receptor (beta chain) originates from a study of beta chain features in type 1 diabetes. In the study overall: Patients and healthy donors were similar in age, gender and cell yields.

The V end lost 6 bases, the J end lost 5 bases, and 16 bases lay between the germline ends. Per germline, CDR1 MGHDK and CDR2 SYGVNS. The CDR3 extends over 15 amino acids. A few counts support this clone. Its target is not known. Whole-study findings and limits: Small HLA sub-analyses could not settle whether HLA shapes TCRB rearrangement.

Isolated RNA was reverse transcribed in full, so expressed TCRB transcripts were sequenced. Profiling relied on immunoSEQ multiplex PCR, and the TCRdb table lists in-frame clones only, not all of them. The sample includes around 450,000 clones, about an eighth of them seen just once. Each sorted population was over 95% pure. The genes are TRBV25-1 and TRBJ1-4; D gene uncertain. This sequence originates from a woman between 18 and 29 years old in good health. Sequencing was done on a sample of naive CD4+ T cells from blood. The CDR3 sequence is CASRSARVVNEKLFF. Written as DNA, the CDR3 is TGTGCCAGCAGGTCTGCGAGGGTCGTAAATGAAAAACTGTTTTTT.